Shown below are 18 T cell receptor beta chains from a single sample sequenced in a study of graft-versus-host responses after intestinal transplantation. The protocol was immunoSEQ multiplex PCR, while the TCRdb copy is restricted to in-frame clones and leaves out a portion. Altogether tens of thousands of clones are present, around 96% being singletons, with the ten largest covering less than 0.85%. Sequencing was performed on PBMCs, taken 16 days after intestinal transplant. These receptors came from a human patient who received an intestinal transplant, so some T cells may come from the graft donor.

The chain joins TRBV5-4 to TRBJ2-7; 9 nucleotides agree with TRBD2. The CDR3 contains 15 residues. CDR1 and CDR2 (germline): SGHNT, YYREEE (reference sequence). V dropped 4 bases and J dropped 1; count of bases not matched to a gene: 6. The CDR3 DNA sequence: TGTGCCAGCAGCCTCAGCGGGAGGATGTCCTACGAGCAGTACTTC. This translates into CASSLSGRMSYEQYF.

The CDR3, as DNA: TGTGCCAGCAGCGTAGGGACAGGGGGTAACCAGCCCCAGCATTTT. Residues: CASSVGTGGNQPQHF. The chain recombines TRBV9 with TRBJ1-5; 10 nucleotides match TRBD1. The CDR3 loop spans 15 amino acids. Germline-derived CDR1 and CDR2 are SGDLS and YYNGEE. V dropped 0 bases and J dropped 7; count of bases not matched to a gene: 4.

The chain combines TRBV28 with TRBJ1-4; TRBD1 matches 9 bases. The trim removed 3 bases at V and 8 bases at J, leaving 16 bases unmatched. From germline, CDR1 is MDHEN and CDR2 SYDVKM. This CDR3 contains 18 residues. In DNA, the CDR3 is TGTGCCAGCAGTTTTTCCCCCCTAACAGGGGGCGGGGGAGAAAAACTGTTTTTT. Residues: CASSFSPLTGGGGEKLFF.

V gene TRBV5-8 combines with J gene TRBJ2-4; no clear D gene. CDR1 and CDR2 (germline): SGHTS, YDEGEE. The V end lost 1 base, the J end lost 0 bases, and 5 bases lay between the germline ends. CDR3 length: 14 residues. The CDR3 region is CASSLLIAKNIQYF. DNA of the CDR3: TGTGCCAGCAGCTTGCTCATAGCCAAAAACATTCAGTACTTC.

The V and J genes are TRBV30 and TRBJ2-1; D unclear. The CDR3 contains 13 residues. Germline CDR1 is GTSNPN and CDR2 is SVGIG (reference sequence). The V gene lost 1 base and the J gene lost 6 bases, with 10 bases spanning the gap. The CDR3 sequence: CAWSGGPANEQFF. The DNA of the CDR3 is TGTGCCTGGAGTGGGGGTCCCGCCAATGAGCAGTTCTTC.

This chain uses TRBV19 with TRBJ2-1, with D possibly matching TRBD2 (6 bases). The ends were cut back, 5 bases at V and 5 bases at J, with 16 bases in the middle. CDR1 and CDR2 from the germline V gene are LNHDA and SQIVND (reference sequence). The CDR3 is made up of 15 amino acids. Here the CDR3 reads CASSGGARLDNEQFF. In DNA form, the CDR3 reads TGTGCCAGTAGTGGCGGGGCCCGGTTAGACAATGAGCAGTTCTTC.

The chain has TRBV4-3 and TRBJ2-7; 7 positions agree with TRBD2. The CDR3 has 14 amino acids. The J segment lost 3 bases and the V segment lost 6 bases, leaving 8 bases of the junction unmatched. Germline CDR1 and CDR2: LGHNA and YSLEER. The DNA of the CDR3 is TGCGCCAGCAGACCAGGACTAGGGGACTACGAGCAGTACTTC. It is translated as CASRPGLGDYEQYF.

This rearrangement joins TRBV27 to TRBJ2-7; the D is unclear. Per the germline V gene, CDR1 is MNHEY and CDR2 is SMNVEV (reference sequence). The CDR3 consists of 12 residues. V was clipped by 7 bases and J by 2 bases, with 9 bases between them. This CDR3 is CASKRTTYEQYF. As DNA, the CDR3 is TGTGCCAGCAAACGGACCACCTACGAGCAGTACTTC.

For the CDR3, the DNA is TGTGCCTGGAGTGCGAACAGGGGTCATATAAACGAAGCTTTCTTT. Translating it yields CAWSANRGHINEAFF. The rearrangement joins TRBV30 to TRBJ1-1, with 7 nucleotides matching TRBD1. Germline V CDR1 and CDR2: GTSNPN, SVGIG (reference sequence). This CDR3 has 15 residues. Trimming removed 1 base from V and 8 bases from J; junction bases left unmatched: 13.

The V and J genes are TRBV5-1 and TRBJ2-5; D remains unclear. V was pared by 0 bases and J by 1 base, with 4 bases between. The germline V gene has CDR1 SGHRS and CDR2 YFSETQ. The CDR3 totals 13 residues. DNA for the CDR3: TGCGCCAGCAGCTTGGACCCCCAAGAGACCCAGTACTTC. It encodes CASSLDPQETQYF.

V usage is TRBV14 and J usage is TRBJ2-7, with TRBD1 matching 12 bases. Germline CDR1 SGHDN, CDR2 FVKESK. V lost 1 base, J lost 5 bases, and 15 bases stayed unmatched. The CDR3 has 19 amino acids. The chain's CDR3 is CASSQARWGQGALNDEQYF. CDR3 sequence (DNA): TGTGCCAGCAGCCAAGCTAGGTGGGGACAGGGGGCGCTTAATGACGAGCAGTACTTC.

The genes are TRBV6-4 and TRBJ1-1; 11 bases agree with TRBD1. CDR3 length equals 15 residues. Germline loops: CDR1 MRHNA, CDR2 SNTAGT. The junction had 4 bases not matched to a gene; V was cut back by 3 bases and J by 4 bases. The CDR3 spells CASSESGTGGTEAFF. In DNA form, the CDR3 reads TGTGCCAGCAGTGAATCCGGGACAGGGGGCACTGAAGCTTTCTTT.

This chain connects TRBV5-3 to TRBJ1-1; TRBD1 is a possible D gene (5 bases). TRBV5-3 is an open reading frame whose function is uncertain. The CDR3 is 15 amino acids. V lost 3 bases and J 0 bases, leaving 12 bases between the germline ends. The CDR3 coding sequence is TGTGCCAGAAGCTATGACAGAGAAATGAACACTGAAGCTTTCTTT. Its protein product is CARSYDREMNTEAFF.

CDR3 DNA: TGCGCCAGCAGCCAAGATGGTAGGAGTGGCAATGAGCAGTTCTTC. Encoded protein: CASSQDGRSGNEQFF. The V call is TRBV4-1, the J call TRBJ2-1, with D unclear. Germline V gene sequence: CDR1 MGHRA, CDR2 YSYEKL. With 0 bases removed from V and 6 bases from J, the gap between germline ends came to 12 bases. The CDR3 sequence is 15 residues long.

V gene TRBV4-1 combines with J gene TRBJ1-2; tentative D call: TRBD1 (5 bases). V lost 1 base and J 4 bases, leaving 10 bases between the germline ends. CDR1 is MGHRA, CDR2 YSYEKL, per germline. CDR3 length equals 14 residues. CDR3 protein: CASSQGGPAYGYTF. The DNA of the CDR3 is TGCGCCAGCAGCCAAGGGGGACCCGCCTATGGCTACACCTTC.

This chain links TRBV2 with TRBJ1-6; D remains ambiguous. Trimming stripped 6 bases from V and 10 bases from J, with 16 bases between. Germline V gives CDR1 SNHLY, CDR2 FYNNEI. The CDR3 runs to 14 residues. CDR3 sequence: CASRSTPAGSPLHF. The DNA of the CDR3 is TGTGCCAGCAGGTCGACTCCGGCTGGATCACCCCTCCACTTT.

The rearrangement links TRBV7-9 to TRBJ2-3; 8 positions agree with TRBD1. The CDR3 is 16 amino acids. The ends lost 1 base at V and 2 bases at J; junction bases unmatched: 5. Germline V gene data show CDR1 as SEHNR and CDR2 as FQNEAQ (reference sequence). DNA of the CDR3: TGTGCCAGCAGCTTAGGCCAGGGGGCCTTCACAGATACGCAGTATTTT. Amino acids: CASSLGQGAFTDTQYF.

This clone occurred once. This rearrangement joins TRBV29-1 to TRBJ1-4, with a weak D call TRBD1 (6 bases). The CDR3 consists of 12 residues. V was pared by 6 bases and J by 10 bases, with 15 bases between. Germline values: CDR1 SQVTM, CDR2 ANQGSEA. CDR3 region: CSVQGMSRKLFF. In DNA, the CDR3 is TGCAGCGTCCAGGGGATGTCGAGAAAACTGTTTTTT.